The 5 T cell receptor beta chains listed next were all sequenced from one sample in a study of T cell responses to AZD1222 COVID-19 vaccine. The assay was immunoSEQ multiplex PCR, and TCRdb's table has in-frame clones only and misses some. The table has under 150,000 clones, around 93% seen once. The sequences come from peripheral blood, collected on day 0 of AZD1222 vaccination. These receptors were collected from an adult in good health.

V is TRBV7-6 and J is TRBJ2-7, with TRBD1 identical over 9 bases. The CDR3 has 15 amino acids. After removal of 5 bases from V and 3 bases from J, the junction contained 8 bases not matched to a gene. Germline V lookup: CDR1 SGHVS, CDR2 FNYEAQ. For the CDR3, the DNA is TGTGCCAGCAGCCATCGGACAGGGGCAGGCTACGAGCAGTACTTC. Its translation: CASSHRTGAGYEQYF. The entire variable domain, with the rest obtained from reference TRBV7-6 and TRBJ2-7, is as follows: GAGVSQSPRYKVTKRGQDVALRCDPISGHVSLYWYRQALGQGPEFLTYFNYEAQQDKSGLPNDRFSAERPEGSISTLTIQRTEQRDSAMYRCASSHRTGAGYEQYFGPGTRLTVT.

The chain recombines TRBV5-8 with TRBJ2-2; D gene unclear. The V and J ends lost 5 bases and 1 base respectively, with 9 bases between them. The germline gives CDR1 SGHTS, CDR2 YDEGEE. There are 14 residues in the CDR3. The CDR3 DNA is TGTGCCAGCAGTATTAGTGGGAACACCGGGGAGCTGTTTTTT. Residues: CASSISGNTGELFF.

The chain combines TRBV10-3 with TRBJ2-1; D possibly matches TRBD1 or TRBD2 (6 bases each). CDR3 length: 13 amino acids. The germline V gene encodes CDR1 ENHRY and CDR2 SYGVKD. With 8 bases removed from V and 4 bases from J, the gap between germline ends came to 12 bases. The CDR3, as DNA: TGTGCCATCGGCGGGACACCTTACAATGAGCAGTTCTTC. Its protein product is CAIGGTPYNEQFF.

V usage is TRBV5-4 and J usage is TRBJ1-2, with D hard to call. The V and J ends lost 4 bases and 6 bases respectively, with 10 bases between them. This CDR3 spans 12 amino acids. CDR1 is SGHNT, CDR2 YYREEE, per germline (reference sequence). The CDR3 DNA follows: TGTGCCAGCAGCCGCTCGGTGGATGGCTACACCTTC. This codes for CASSRSVDGYTF.

DNA for the CDR3: TGCGCCAGCAGCTGGACAGGGGGCGCGTACGAGCAGTACTTC. Protein sequence: CASSWTGGAYEQYF. The V and J genes are TRBV5-1 and TRBJ2-7, with 11 positions matching TRBD1. Germline CDR1 SGHRS, CDR2 YFSETQ. This CDR3 has 14 residues. J was trimmed by 4 bases and V by 3 bases; bases with no gene match: 3.